This T cell receptor (beta chain) stems from a study of blood T cell repertoires in COVID-19. About the study: Spain, Italy and the United States supplied samples that represented acute and convalescent COVID-19. The cDNA or gDNA used as material had been derived from T cells, B-cell-depleted T cells, or PBMCs.

Trimming removed 0 bases from V and 5 bases from J; junction bases left unmatched: 0. The germline CDR1 and CDR2 sequences are LGHNA and YNFKEQ. CDR3 length equals 14 residues. How the authors handled the data: Amplifying reference gene primers gave estimates of nucleated cell counts. Sequencing used immunoSEQ multiplex PCR; TCRdb keeps in-frame clones, though not all of them. D and trimming come from the DNA, and the V and J calls and clone size come from that table. This repertoire shows over 150,000 clones, approximately 90% found once; its top ten account for less than 5%. Sequencing was performed on peripheral blood. This receptor was identified in a woman aged 60-70 years who had recovered from COVID-19. The rearrangement joins TRBV4-2 to TRBJ2-2; 7 bases match TRBD1. CDR3 sequence reads: CASSQEQGTGELFF. In nucleotides, the CDR3 is TGTGCCAGCAGCCAAGAACAGGGGACCGGGGAGCTGTTTTTT.